This is a list of T cell receptor beta chains from one sample in a study of CD8 T cells in ankylosing spondylitis. In TCRdb, the 5' RACE reads were re-called with MiXCR into one record per CDR3 protein. This sample has 250,000 to 400,000 distinct CDR3 sequences, with roughly 11% found just once. Sequenced material: blood, either unsorted or a sorted T cell fraction (not recorded which). The receptor set was obtained from a female donor with ankylosing spondylitis or in good health (not recorded which). CDR3s include the opening cysteine and the closing phenylalanine or tryptophan. A D gene is named only where the DNA matches it firmly. Size tells how often a clone was seen (once, few, many) or the class of an expanded clone, and some rows leave it out.

V gene: TRBV30
clone size: -
J gene: TRBJ2-1
D gene: TRBD2
CDR3 DNA: TGTGCCTGGAGTGCCCAACGGGGGCTAGCGGGCTACAATGAGCAGTTCTTC
CDR3 protein: CAWSAQRGLAGYNEQFF

V gene: TRBV27
clone size: -
J gene: TRBJ2-2
D gene: TRBD1
CDR3 DNA: TGTGCCAGCAGCCCAATCGGACAGGGGAGCAACACCGGGGAGCTGTTTTTT
CDR3 protein: CASSPIGQGSNTGELFF

V gene: TRBV29-1
clone size: many
J gene: TRBJ2-5
D gene: TRBD1
CDR3 DNA: TGCAGCGACCTAAGACAGGGTCGTGAAGAGACCCAGTACTTC
CDR3 protein: CSDLRQGREETQYF

V gene: TRBV20-1
clone size: many
J gene: TRBJ2-5
D gene: TRBD2
CDR3 DNA: TGCAGTGCTTCATTCATAGCGGGAGGTGTAGAGACCCAGTACTTC
CDR3 protein: CSASFIAGGVETQYF

V gene: TRBV28
clone size: many
J gene: TRBJ2-7
D gene: TRBD2
CDR3 DNA: TGTGCCAGCACGACTAGCGGGAGCTACGAGCAGTACTTC
CDR3 protein: CASTTSGSYEQYF

V gene: TRBV20-1
clone size: few
J gene: TRBJ1-1
D gene: TRBD1
CDR3 DNA: TGCAGTGCTAAAGGGACAGGGGAGAGGAACACTGAAGCTTTCTTT
CDR3 protein: CSAKGTGERNTEAFF

V gene: TRBV20-1
clone size: many
J gene: TRBJ2-1
D gene: TRBD2
CDR3 DNA: TGCAGTGCTAGAGGACTAGCGGGAGACCAGGTTGAGCAGTTCTTC
CDR3 protein: CSARGLAGDQVEQFF

V gene: TRBV7-9
clone size: few
J gene: TRBJ1-2
D gene: TRBD1
CDR3 DNA: TGTGCCAGCAGCTATCGTGAGAAGACAGGGGGCGATGGCTACACCTTC
CDR3 protein: CASSYREKTGGDGYTF

V gene: TRBV6-2/TRBV6-3
clone size: once
J gene: TRBJ1-5
D gene: TRBD1
CDR3 DNA: TGTGCCAGCGGGTCACAGGGGGAGAGTCAGCCCCAGCATTTT
CDR3 protein: CASGSQGESQPQHF

V gene: TRBV29-1
clone size: few
J gene: TRBJ2-5
D gene: -
CDR3 DNA: TGCAGCGTTGAAGATCTACGGTACCAAGAGACCCAGTACTTC
CDR3 protein: CSVEDLRYQETQYF

V gene: TRBV9
clone size: many
J gene: TRBJ1-2
D gene: TRBD1
CDR3 DNA: TGTGCCAGCAGCGTAAGGACAGGGGTGGGCGGCTACACCTTC
CDR3 protein: CASSVRTGVGGYTF

V gene: TRBV5-1
clone size: -
J gene: TRBJ1-1
D gene: -
CDR3 DNA: TGCGCCAGCAGGGAGTCCGCGAACACTGAAGCTTTCTTT
CDR3 protein: CASRESANTEAFF

V gene: TRBV5-1
clone size: many
J gene: TRBJ2-1
D gene: TRBD1
CDR3 DNA: TGCGCCAGCAGCTCGGGGAACAGGGGTCTAAGCTCCTACAATGAGCAGTTCTTC
CDR3 protein: CASSSGNRGLSSYNEQFF

V gene: TRBV7-9
clone size: many
J gene: TRBJ1-1
D gene: -
CDR3 DNA: TGTGCCAGCAGCTTAGGGGGCCCCGGGGTTGAAGCTTTCTTT
CDR3 protein: CASSLGGPGVEAFF

V gene: TRBV12-3/TRBV12-4
clone size: many
J gene: TRBJ1-2
D gene: -
CDR3 DNA: TGTGCCAGCAGTTCACACAGGACTAACTATGGCTACACCTTC
CDR3 protein: CASSSHRTNYGYTF

V gene: TRBV20-1
clone size: -
J gene: TRBJ1-6
D gene: -
CDR3 DNA: TGCAGTGCCCCCACGCCCAGGAGGAGCTCCTATAATTCACCCCTCCACTTT
CDR3 protein: CSAPTPRRSSYNSPLHF

V gene: TRBV7-2
clone size: many
J gene: TRBJ2-3
D gene: -
CDR3 DNA: TGTGCCAGCCGAAACGCTGCGCAGGATACGCAGTATTTT
CDR3 protein: CASRNAAQDTQYF

V gene: TRBV7-2
clone size: many
J gene: TRBJ2-7
D gene: -
CDR3 DNA: TGTGCCAGCAGCAGAGGGGCGACAGAGTACGAGCAGTACTTC
CDR3 protein: CASSRGATEYEQYF

V gene: TRBV10-3
clone size: -
J gene: TRBJ1-2
D gene: -
CDR3 DNA: TGTGCCATCAGTGAAACGCGGGGCACCGGAGGCTACACCTTC
CDR3 protein: CAISETRGTGGYTF

V gene: TRBV7-2
clone size: -
J gene: TRBJ2-3
D gene: TRBD2
CDR3 DNA: TGTGCCAGCAGCTACCAGGCGGGAGGTACAGATACGCAGTATTTT
CDR3 protein: CASSYQAGGTDTQYF

V gene: TRBV7-8
clone size: many
J gene: TRBJ1-5
D gene: -
CDR3 DNA: TGTGCCAGCAGCCCTAGGGCGCGGGGTAGCAATCAGCCCCAGCATTTT
CDR3 protein: CASSPRARGSNQPQHF

V gene: TRBV29-1
clone size: many
J gene: TRBJ2-7
D gene: -
CDR3 DNA: TGCAGCGTTGAAGATCGCGGGCGCAAATCCTACGAGCAGTACTTC
CDR3 protein: CSVEDRGRKSYEQYF

V gene: TRBV10-3
clone size: many
J gene: TRBJ2-3
D gene: -
CDR3 DNA: TGTGCCATCAGGGGAGAGACAGATACGCAGTATTTT
CDR3 protein: CAIRGETDTQYF

V gene: TRBV15
clone size: -
J gene: TRBJ2-5
D gene: -
CDR3 DNA: TGTGCCACCAGATCTCGGGGCCAAGAGACCCAGTACTTC
CDR3 protein: CATRSRGQETQYF

V gene: TRBV5-1
clone size: few
J gene: TRBJ2-2
D gene: TRBD1
CDR3 DNA: TGCGCCAGCAGCTGGGGCCCGACAGGGGCCACCGGGGAGCTGTTTTTT
CDR3 protein: CASSWGPTGATGELFF

V gene: TRBV7-8
clone size: many
J gene: TRBJ2-7
D gene: TRBD2
CDR3 DNA: TGTGCCAGCAGCTTGGACGGGGGGGGCCCCTACGAGCAGTACTTC
CDR3 protein: CASSLDGGGPYEQYF

V gene: TRBV7-2
clone size: many
J gene: TRBJ2-5
D gene: -
CDR3 DNA: TGTGCCAGCAGCCGGAGAGGTCAGGGGGGAGAGACCCAGTACTTC
CDR3 protein: CASSRRGQGGETQYF

V gene: TRBV12-3/TRBV12-4
clone size: -
J gene: TRBJ2-7
D gene: -
CDR3 DNA: TGTGCCAGCAGTTTTGAGGACAGTCACTCCTACGAGCAGTACTTC
CDR3 protein: CASSFEDSHSYEQYF

V gene: TRBV12-3/TRBV12-4
clone size: -
J gene: TRBJ1-1
D gene: -
CDR3 DNA: TGTGCCAGCAGTTTAGTCGACACTACGAACACTGAAGCTTTCTTT
CDR3 protein: CASSLVDTTNTEAFF

V gene: TRBV6-1
clone size: few
J gene: TRBJ1-1
D gene: -
CDR3 DNA: TGTGCCAGCAGTGAGATGGAGGTCGCTTTCTTT
CDR3 protein: CASSEMEVAFF

V gene: TRBV15
clone size: few
J gene: TRBJ2-1
D gene: -
CDR3 DNA: TGTGCCACCAGCAGAGATCAGTGGCGGGATGGGAATGAGCAGTTCTTC
CDR3 protein: CATSRDQWRDGNEQFF

V gene: TRBV9
clone size: few
J gene: TRBJ2-7
D gene: TRBD2
CDR3 DNA: TGTGCCAGCAGCGTAGGTGGACTAGCGGGAGTCGAGCAGTACTTC
CDR3 protein: CASSVGGLAGVEQYF

V gene: TRBV5-1
clone size: many
J gene: TRBJ1-5
D gene: -
CDR3 DNA: TGCGCCAGCAGCCAGGACAGTCCCAATCAGCCCCAGCATTTT
CDR3 protein: CASSQDSPNQPQHF

V gene: TRBV20-1
clone size: few
J gene: TRBJ2-4
D gene: -
CDR3 DNA: TGCAGTGCTCCCCGGGGTTGGGAAAACATTCAGTACTTC
CDR3 protein: CSAPRGWENIQYF

V gene: TRBV27
clone size: -
J gene: TRBJ2-7
D gene: -
CDR3 DNA: TGTGCCAGCAGTCTAACCGCCGACAGGCGGAAGTACTTC
CDR3 protein: CASSLTADRRKYF

V gene: TRBV4-3
clone size: many
J gene: TRBJ2-7
D gene: TRBD2
CDR3 DNA: TGCGCCAGCAGCCACGGGGGGTCCTACGAGCAGTACTTC
CDR3 protein: CASSHGGSYEQYF

V gene: TRBV10-3
clone size: many
J gene: TRBJ2-7
D gene: -
CDR3 DNA: TGTGCCATCAGTGACCGCACGAGGGGTTCCTACGAGCAGTACTTC
CDR3 protein: CAISDRTRGSYEQYF